This T cell receptor beta chain was observed in a study of blood T cell repertoires in COVID-19. Libraries were prepared by immunoSEQ multiplex PCR; TCRdb keeps only in-frame clonotypes and omits some of them. The sample consists of around 150,000 clones, about 86% of them appearing once. V lost 0 bases and J lost 0, with 6 bases in between. The germline CDR1 and CDR2 sequences are SGHRS and YFSETQ. There are 14 residues in the CDR3. This TCR came from a man aged 18 to 30 with acute or convalescent COVID-19. The V call is TRBV5-1, the J call TRBJ1-2; D remains unclear. The sample comprised peripheral blood. CDR3 nucleotide sequence: TGCGCCAGCAGCTTGGTAGCTACTAACTATGGCTACACCTTC. Amino acid sequence: CASSLVATNYGYTF.